This T cell receptor (beta chain) comes out of a study of beta chain features in type 1 diabetes. Whole-study results and caveats: Naive, central memory and Treg TCRB repertoires appeared more alike in patients than in healthy donors. PCR might pick shorter templates more often, in the same way for patients and controls.

The authors reverse transcribed all of the isolated RNA, so sequencing captured expressed TCRB transcripts. The repertoire was sequenced with immunoSEQ multiplex PCR; TCRdb's copy has only in-frame clones and lacks some. The sample lists 350,000 to 450,000 clones, approximately 15% occurring once. A word on this clone: Its target is not known.

V shed 3 bases, J shed 3 bases, and the junction held 13 bases outside the gene matches. The germline gives CDR1 MGHDK, CDR2 SYGVNS. The CDR3 length is 18 residues. The chain links TRBV25-1 to TRBJ1-4; TRBD1 aligns across 7 bases. The sequencing sample was made of naive CD4+ T cells from blood. The clonotype comes from a man aged 30-40 years in good health. The CDR3 DNA reads TGTGCCAGCAGTGAGCGAGACAGGGTTTTCCTGGCTAATGAAAAACTGTTTTTT. It is translated as CASSERDRVFLANEKLFF. Supplemented by reference TRBV25-1 and TRBJ1-4, the full variable domain reads EADIYQTPRYLVIGTGKKITLECSQTMGHDKMYWYQQDPGMELHLIHYSYGVNSTEKGDLSSESTVSRIRTEHFPLTLESARPSHTSQYLCASSERDRVFLANEKLFFGSGTQLSVL.